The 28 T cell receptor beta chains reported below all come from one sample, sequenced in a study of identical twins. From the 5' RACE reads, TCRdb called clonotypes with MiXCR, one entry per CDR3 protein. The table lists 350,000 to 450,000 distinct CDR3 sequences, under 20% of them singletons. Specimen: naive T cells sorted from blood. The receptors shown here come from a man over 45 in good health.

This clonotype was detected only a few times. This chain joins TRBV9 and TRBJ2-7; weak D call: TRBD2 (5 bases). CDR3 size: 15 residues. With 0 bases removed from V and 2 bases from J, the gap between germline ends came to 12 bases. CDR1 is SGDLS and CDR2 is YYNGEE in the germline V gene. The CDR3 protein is CASSVAPGVAYEQYF. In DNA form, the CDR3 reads TGTGCCAGCAGCGTAGCTCCCGGGGTGGCCTACGAGCAGTACTTC.

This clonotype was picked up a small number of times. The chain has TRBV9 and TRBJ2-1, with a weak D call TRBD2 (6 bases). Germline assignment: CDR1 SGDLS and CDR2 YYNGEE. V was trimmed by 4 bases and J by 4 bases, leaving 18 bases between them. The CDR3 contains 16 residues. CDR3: CASSLEVTRIYNEQFF. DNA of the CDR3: TGTGCCAGCAGCCTTGAGGTGACTAGAATTTACAATGAGCAGTTCTTC.

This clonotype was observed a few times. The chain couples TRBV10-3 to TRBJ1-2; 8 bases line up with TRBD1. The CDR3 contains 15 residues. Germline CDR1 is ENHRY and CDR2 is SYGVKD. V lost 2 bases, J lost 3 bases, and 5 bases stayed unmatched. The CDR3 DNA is TGTGCCATCAGTGAGCGCAGGGGGCTTGACTATGGCTACACCTTC. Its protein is CAISERRGLDYGYTF.

In DNA, the CDR3 is TGTGCCAGCAGCTTGGCCCTCGTAAAGACCGGGACTAGAGATGGGGATGAGCAGTTCTTC. This sequence encodes CASSLALVKTGTRDGDEQFF. V is TRBV7-8 and J is TRBJ2-1; TRBD2 agrees at 8 bases. This CDR3 has 20 amino acids. With 3 bases clipped from V and 8 bases from J, the junction kept 24 bases outside the gene matches. Germline values: CDR1 SGHVS, CDR2 FQNEAQ.

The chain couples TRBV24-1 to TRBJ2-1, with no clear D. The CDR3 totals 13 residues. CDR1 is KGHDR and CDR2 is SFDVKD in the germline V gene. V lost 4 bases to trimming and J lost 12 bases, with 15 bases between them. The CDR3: CATSEEARVGQFF. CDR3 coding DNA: TGTGCCACCAGTGAAGAGGCCCGAGTCGGGCAGTTCTTC.

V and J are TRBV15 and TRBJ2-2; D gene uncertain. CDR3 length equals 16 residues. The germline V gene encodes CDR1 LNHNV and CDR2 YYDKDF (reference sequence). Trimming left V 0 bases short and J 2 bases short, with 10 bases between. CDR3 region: CATSRDRSRNTGELFF. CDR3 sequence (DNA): TGTGCCACCAGCAGAGATCGGTCGAGAAACACCGGGGAGCTGTTTTTT.

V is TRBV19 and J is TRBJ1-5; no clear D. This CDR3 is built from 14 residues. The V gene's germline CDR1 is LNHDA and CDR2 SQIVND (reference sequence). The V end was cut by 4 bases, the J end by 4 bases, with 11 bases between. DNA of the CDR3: TGTGCCAGTAGTAATAAGGGAATTAATCAGCCCCAGCATTTT. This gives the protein CASSNKGINQPQHF. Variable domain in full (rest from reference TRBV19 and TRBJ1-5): DGGITQSPKYLFRKEGQNVTLSCEQNLNHDAMYWYRQDPGQGLRLIYYSQIVNDFQKGDIAEGYSVSREKKESFPLTVTSAQKNPTAFYLCASSNKGINQPQHFGDGTRLSIL.

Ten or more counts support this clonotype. CDR3: CASRTGYNEQFF. As DNA, the CDR3 is TGTGCCAGTCGTACAGGTTACAATGAGCAGTTCTTC. V usage is TRBV12-3 or TRBV12-4 and J usage is TRBJ2-1; tentative D call: TRBD1 (5 bases). V shed 9 bases and J shed 4 bases, with 10 bases lying between them. The CDR3 has 12 amino acids.

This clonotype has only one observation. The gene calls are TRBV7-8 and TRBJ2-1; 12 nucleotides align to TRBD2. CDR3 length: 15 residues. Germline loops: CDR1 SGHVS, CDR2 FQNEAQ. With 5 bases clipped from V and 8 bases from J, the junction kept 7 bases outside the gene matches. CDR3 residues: CASSPTSGRFYEQFF. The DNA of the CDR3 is TGTGCCAGCAGCCCGACTAGCGGGAGATTTTATGAGCAGTTCTTC.

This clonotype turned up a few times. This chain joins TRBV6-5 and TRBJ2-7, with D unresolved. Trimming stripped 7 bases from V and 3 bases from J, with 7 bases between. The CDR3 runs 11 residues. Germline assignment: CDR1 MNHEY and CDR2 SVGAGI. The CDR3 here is CASTNGYEQYF. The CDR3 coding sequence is TGTGCCAGCACCAACGGCTACGAGCAGTACTTC.

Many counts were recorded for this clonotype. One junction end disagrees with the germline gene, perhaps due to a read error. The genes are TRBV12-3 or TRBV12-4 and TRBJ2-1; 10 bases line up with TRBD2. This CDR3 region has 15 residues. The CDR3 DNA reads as TGTGCCAGCAGTATAGCGGGGGGTTCCTACAATGAGCAGTTCTTC. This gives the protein CASSIAGGSYNEQFF.

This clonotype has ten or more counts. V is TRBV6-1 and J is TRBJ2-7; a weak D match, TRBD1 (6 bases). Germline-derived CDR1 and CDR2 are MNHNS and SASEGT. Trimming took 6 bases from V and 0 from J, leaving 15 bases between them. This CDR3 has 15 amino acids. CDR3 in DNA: TGTGCCAGCAGGAAACAGGGCCGCCTCTCCTACGAGCAGTACTTC. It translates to CASRKQGRLSYEQYF.

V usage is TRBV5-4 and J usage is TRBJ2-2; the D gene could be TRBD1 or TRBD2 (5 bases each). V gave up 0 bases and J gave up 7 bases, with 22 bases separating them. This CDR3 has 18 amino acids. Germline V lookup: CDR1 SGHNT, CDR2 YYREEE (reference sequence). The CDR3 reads CASSLGSGTPKDVGELFF. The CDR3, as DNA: TGTGCCAGCAGCTTGGGTTCCGGGACGCCTAAAGATGTCGGGGAGCTGTTTTTT.

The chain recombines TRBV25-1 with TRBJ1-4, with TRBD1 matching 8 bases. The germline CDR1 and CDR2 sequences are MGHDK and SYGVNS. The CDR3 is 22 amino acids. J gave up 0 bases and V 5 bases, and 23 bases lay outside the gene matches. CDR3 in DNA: TGTGCCAGCAGTTATAACTTTCAGAGGGGACAGGTTCCTTTCCCAACTAATGAAAAACTGTTTTTT. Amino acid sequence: CASSYNFQRGQVPFPTNEKLFF.

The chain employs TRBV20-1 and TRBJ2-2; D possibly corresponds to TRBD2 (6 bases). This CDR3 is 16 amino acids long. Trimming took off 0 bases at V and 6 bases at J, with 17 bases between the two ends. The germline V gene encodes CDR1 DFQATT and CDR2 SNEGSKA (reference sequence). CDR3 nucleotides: TGCAGTGCTAGAGATAGAGGGGAGGTACGCGCCGGGGAGCTGTTTTTT. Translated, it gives CSARDRGEVRAGELFF.

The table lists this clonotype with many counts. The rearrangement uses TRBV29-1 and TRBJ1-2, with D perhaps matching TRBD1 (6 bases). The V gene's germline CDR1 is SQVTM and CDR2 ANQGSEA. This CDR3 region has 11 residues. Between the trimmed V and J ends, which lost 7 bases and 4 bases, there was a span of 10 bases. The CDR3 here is CSGGGVYGYTF. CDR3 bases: TGCAGCGGAGGGGGTGTCTATGGCTACACCTTC. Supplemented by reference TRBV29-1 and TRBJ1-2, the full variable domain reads SAVISQKPSRDICQRGTSLTIQCQVDSQVTMMFWYRQQPGQSLTLIATANQGSEATYESGFVIDKFPISRPNLTFSTLTVSNMSPEDSSIYLCSGGGVYGYTFGSGTRLTVV.

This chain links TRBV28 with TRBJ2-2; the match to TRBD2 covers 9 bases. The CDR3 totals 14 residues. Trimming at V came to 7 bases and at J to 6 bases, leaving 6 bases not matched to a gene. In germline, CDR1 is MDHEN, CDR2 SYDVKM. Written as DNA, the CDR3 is TGTGCCAGCAAGGGACTAGCCGTCGCCGGGGAGCTGTTTTTT. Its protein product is CASKGLAVAGELFF.

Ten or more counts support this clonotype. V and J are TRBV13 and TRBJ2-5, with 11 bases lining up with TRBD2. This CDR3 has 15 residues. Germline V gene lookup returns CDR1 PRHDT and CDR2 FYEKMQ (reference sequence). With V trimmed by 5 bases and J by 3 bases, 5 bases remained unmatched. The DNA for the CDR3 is TGTGCCAGCAGCAGAGGGACTAGCGGCAAAGAGACCCAGTACTTC. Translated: CASSRGTSGKETQYF.

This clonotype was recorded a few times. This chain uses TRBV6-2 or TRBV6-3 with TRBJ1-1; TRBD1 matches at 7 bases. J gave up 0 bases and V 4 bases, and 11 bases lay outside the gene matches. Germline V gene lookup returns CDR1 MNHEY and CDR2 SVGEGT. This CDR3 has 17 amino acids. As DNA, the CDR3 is TGTGCCAGCAGTTCCGATTGGACAGGACCCATGAACACTGAAGCTTTCTTT. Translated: CASSSDWTGPMNTEAFF.

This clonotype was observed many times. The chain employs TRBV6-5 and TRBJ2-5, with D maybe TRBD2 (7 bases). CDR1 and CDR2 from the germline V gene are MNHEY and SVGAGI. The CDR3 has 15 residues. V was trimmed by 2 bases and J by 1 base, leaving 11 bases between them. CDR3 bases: TGTGCCAGCAGTTACAGGGGGGGGGCCCAAGAGACCCAGTACTTC. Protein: CASSYRGGAQETQYF.

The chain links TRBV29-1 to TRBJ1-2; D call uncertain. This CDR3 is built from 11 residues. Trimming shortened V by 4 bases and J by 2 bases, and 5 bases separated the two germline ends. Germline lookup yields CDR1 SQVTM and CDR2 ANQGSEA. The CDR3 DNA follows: TGCAGCGTTGTGGAGAACTATGGCTACACCTTC. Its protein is CSVVENYGYTF.

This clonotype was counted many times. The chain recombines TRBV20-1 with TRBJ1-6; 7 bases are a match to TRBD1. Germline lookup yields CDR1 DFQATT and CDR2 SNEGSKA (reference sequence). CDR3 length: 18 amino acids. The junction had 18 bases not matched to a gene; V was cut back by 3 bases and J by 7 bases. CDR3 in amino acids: CSARGQRGFGFRNSPLHF. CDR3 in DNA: TGCAGTGCTAGGGGACAGAGGGGTTTCGGGTTCAGGAATTCACCCCTCCACTTT.

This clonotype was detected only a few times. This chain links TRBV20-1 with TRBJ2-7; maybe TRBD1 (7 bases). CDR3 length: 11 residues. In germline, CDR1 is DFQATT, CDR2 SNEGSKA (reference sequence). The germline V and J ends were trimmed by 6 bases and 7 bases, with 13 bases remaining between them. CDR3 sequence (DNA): TGCAGTGCCCCTGCAGGGGGGGAGCAGTACTTC. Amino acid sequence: CSAPAGGEQYF.

This chain's CDR3 is CASSAGGQGGGEQFF. Written as DNA, the CDR3 is TGTGCCAGCAGCGCGGGGGGACAGGGTGGGGGTGAGCAGTTCTTC. The chain carries TRBV9 and TRBJ2-1, with 9 nucleotides matching TRBD1. This CDR3 contains 15 residues. Germline trimming cut 3 bases from V and 9 bases from J; bases unmatched to any gene: 10. Per germline, CDR1 SGDLS and CDR2 YYNGEE.

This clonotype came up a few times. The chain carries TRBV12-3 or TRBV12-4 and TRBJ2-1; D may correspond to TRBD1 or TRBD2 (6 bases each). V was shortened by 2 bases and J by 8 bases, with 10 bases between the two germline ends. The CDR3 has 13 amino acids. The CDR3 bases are TGTGCCAGCAGTTTACTGGGGGGCCATGAGCAGTTCTTC. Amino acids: CASSLLGGHEQFF.

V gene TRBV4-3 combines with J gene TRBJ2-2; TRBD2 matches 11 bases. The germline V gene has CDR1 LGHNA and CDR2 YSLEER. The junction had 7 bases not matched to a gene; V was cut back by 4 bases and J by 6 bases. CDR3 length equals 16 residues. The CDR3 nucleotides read TGCGCCAGCAGCCCTCATTCGACTAGCGGGGCCGGGGAGCTGTTTTTT. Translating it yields CASSPHSTSGAGELFF.

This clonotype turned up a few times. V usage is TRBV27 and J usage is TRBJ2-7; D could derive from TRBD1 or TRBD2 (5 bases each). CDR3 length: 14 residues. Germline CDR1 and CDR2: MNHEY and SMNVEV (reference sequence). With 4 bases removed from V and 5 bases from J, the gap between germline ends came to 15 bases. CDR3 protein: CASSSGTAVNEQYF. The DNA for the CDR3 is TGTGCCAGCAGTTCCGGGACGGCGGTGAACGAGCAGTACTTC.

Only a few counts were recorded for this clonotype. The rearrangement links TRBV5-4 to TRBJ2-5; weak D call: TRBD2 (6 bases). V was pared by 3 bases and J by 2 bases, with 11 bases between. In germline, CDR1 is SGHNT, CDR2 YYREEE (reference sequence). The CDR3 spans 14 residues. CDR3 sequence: CASSSVAEQETQYF. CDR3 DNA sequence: TGTGCCAGCAGCTCGGTAGCGGAACAAGAGACCCAGTACTTC.